These 9 T cell receptor beta chains share one sample of origin, sequenced in a study of blood T cell repertoires in COVID-19. The data were produced by immunoSEQ multiplex PCR, yet TCRdb's version contains in-frame clones alone and is incomplete. The sample holds about 270,000 clones, 86% seen once. Material for sequencing was peripheral blood. The receptors shown here come from a man aged 35 to 55 with active or convalescent COVID-19.

This rearrangement joins TRBV5-1 to TRBJ1-4; 9 positions agree with TRBD1. CDR3 length equals 14 residues. Germline assignment: CDR1 SGHRS and CDR2 YFSETQ. V shed 7 bases, J shed 7 bases, and the junction held 8 bases outside the gene matches. The CDR3 region has the DNA TGCGCCAGCTCGATGACAGGGGGGACTGAAAAACTGTTTTTT. It is translated as CASSMTGGTEKLFF.

The CDR3 coding sequence is TGTGCCAGCAGTTACTCCTTCGGGACACCCGAGCAGTACTTC. Its protein product is CASSYSFGTPEQYF. The gene calls are TRBV6-6 and TRBJ2-7; D is possibly TRBD1 (6 bases). From germline, CDR1 is MNHNY and CDR2 SVGAGI (reference sequence). V was clipped by 0 bases and J by 6 bases, with 12 bases between them. The CDR3 extends over 14 amino acids.

The V and J genes are TRBV23-1 and TRBJ2-7; D is ambiguous. TRBV23-1 is an open reading frame, and its role is uncertain. The V gene lost 3 bases and the J gene lost 3 bases, with 9 bases spanning the gap. The CDR3 has 13 amino acids. The chain's CDR3 is CASSHSPGYEQYF. The CDR3 DNA reads as TGCGCCAGCAGTCACTCTCCAGGCTACGAGCAGTACTTC.

This rearrangement joins TRBV10-1 to TRBJ1-6; D gene ambiguous. CDR1 is WNHNN and CDR2 is SYGVQD in the germline V gene (reference sequence). Trimming removed 5 bases from V and 8 bases from J, with 10 bases in between. This CDR3 is built from 13 residues. The CDR3 sequence: CASSREPHSPLHF. The CDR3 nucleotides are TGCGCCAGCAGTCGGGAACCCCATTCACCCCTCCACTTT.

The chain employs TRBV5-5 and TRBJ2-3; TRBD2 agrees at 7 bases. CDR3 length: 18 amino acids. Germline V lookup: CDR1 SGHKS, CDR2 YYEKEE (reference sequence). After removal of 1 base from V and 0 bases from J, the junction contained 11 bases not matched to a gene. As DNA, the CDR3 is TGTGCCAGCAGCTTGACTCCCCCGGGACTACGGAGCACAGATACGCAGTATTTT. Residues: CASSLTPPGLRSTDTQYF.

V is TRBV7-2 and J is TRBJ2-3; a weak D match, TRBD2 (5 bases). Trimming took off 5 bases at V and 2 bases at J, with 17 bases between the two ends. This CDR3 has 16 residues. CDR1 and CDR2 (germline): SGHTA, FQGNSA. The CDR3 DNA reads as TGTGCCAGCAGCCCAGGAAGGCGGGCCTTCACAGATACGCAGTATTTT. This codes for CASSPGRRAFTDTQYF.

This clone has a handful of counts. The chain joins TRBV3-1 (or the pseudogene TRBV3-2) to TRBJ2-1, with TRBD2 identical over 7 bases. The germline CDR1 and CDR2 sequences are LGHDT and YNNKEL (reference sequence). Trimming cost V 1 base and J 11 bases; bases outside gene matches: 11. The CDR3 is 15 residues long. In DNA, the CDR3 is TGTGCCAGCAGCCAAGTACGGCTAGCGGTGGATCAGCAGTTCTTC. It yields the protein CASSQVRLAVDQQFF.

J is TRBJ1-1 and V is TRBV7-9, with 8 bases identical to TRBD1. Per germline, CDR1 SEHNR and CDR2 FQNEAQ (reference sequence). The trim removed 2 bases at V and 1 base at J, leaving 9 bases unmatched. CDR3 length equals 17 residues. In nucleotides, the CDR3 is TGTGCCAGCAGCTTAATTGGACAGGGTATAGGGAACACTGAAGCTTTCTTT. Translation: CASSLIGQGIGNTEAFF.

The chain joins TRBV5-4 to TRBJ1-1; no reliable D call. Trimming stripped 4 bases from V and 0 bases from J, with 7 bases between. This CDR3 spans 13 amino acids. Looked up from germline, CDR1 is SGHNT and CDR2 is YYREEE (reference sequence). CDR3: CASSAMMNTEAFF. The DNA of the CDR3 is TGTGCCAGCAGCGCTATGATGAACACTGAAGCTTTCTTT.